The entry below describes one TCR beta chain. The antigen is undetermined. Use of 60 Vbeta and 13 Jbeta primers characterized the PCR. Authors' processing steps: An analysis that came later counted tens of millions of unique TCR beta chains, approximately 9.9 million shared. Sequenced by immunoSEQ multiplex PCR; TCRdb stores in-frame clones only, minus some. The V and J calls and clone size were taken over from that table, and D and trimming were inferred from the DNA. The repertoire holds about 110,000 clones, with 65% to 80% as singletons. The record originates from a study of cytomegalovirus exposure and HLA in healthy donors. Study-wide points: A later analysis showed that HLA-associated TCR beta chains had undergone more clonal expansion than equally common others. Sequencing artifact likely explains a cluster of highly shared sequence variants. Trimming of TCR beta V- and J-genes showed a link, identified in a later analysis, to a missense DCLRE1C variant.

Germline lookup yields CDR1 MGHRA and CDR2 YSYEKL. V shed 5 bases, J shed 5 bases, and the junction held 6 bases outside the gene matches. The length of the CDR3 is 14 residues. The receptor comes from a man aged 30 to 39 in good health and CMV-seropositive. This chain connects TRBV4-1 to TRBJ2-7, with 10 bases matching TRBD1. Input material: PBMCs. The CDR3 region has the DNA TGCGCCAGCAGCGAGGGACAGGGGCGTGACGAGCAGTACTTC. This sequence encodes CASSEGQGRDEQYF.